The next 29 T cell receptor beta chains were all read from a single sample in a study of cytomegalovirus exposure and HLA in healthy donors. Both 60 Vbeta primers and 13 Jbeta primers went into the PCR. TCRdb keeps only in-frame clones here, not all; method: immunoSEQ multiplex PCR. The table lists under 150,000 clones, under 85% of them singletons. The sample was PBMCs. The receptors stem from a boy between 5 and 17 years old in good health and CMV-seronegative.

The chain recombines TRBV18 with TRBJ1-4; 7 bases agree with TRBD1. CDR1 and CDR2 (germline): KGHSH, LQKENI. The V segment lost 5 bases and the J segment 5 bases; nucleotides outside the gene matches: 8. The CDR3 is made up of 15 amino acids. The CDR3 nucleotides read TGTGCCAGCTCAGAATCCGGGACAGCAAATGAAAAACTGTTTTTT. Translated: CASSESGTANEKLFF.

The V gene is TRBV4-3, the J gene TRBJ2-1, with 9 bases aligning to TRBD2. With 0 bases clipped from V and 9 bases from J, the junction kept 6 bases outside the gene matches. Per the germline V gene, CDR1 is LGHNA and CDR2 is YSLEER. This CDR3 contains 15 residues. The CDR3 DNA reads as TGCGCCAGCAGCCAAGATAGCGGGAGTTACGGTGAGCAGTTCTTC. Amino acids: CASSQDSGSYGEQFF.

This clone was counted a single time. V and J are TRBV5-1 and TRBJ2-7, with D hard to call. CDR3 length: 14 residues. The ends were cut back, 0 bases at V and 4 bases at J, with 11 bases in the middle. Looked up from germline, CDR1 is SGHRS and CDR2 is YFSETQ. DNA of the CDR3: TGCGCCAGCAGCTTGGAAGCTAACTATTACGAGCAGTACTTC. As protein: CASSLEANYYEQYF.

The CDR3 here is CASSLTFNSQEAFF. CDR3 DNA: TGTGCCAGCAGCTTAACGTTTAATTCACAGGAAGCTTTCTTT. The chain combines TRBV7-3 with TRBJ1-1; no clear D gene. Per the germline V gene, CDR1 is SGHTA and CDR2 is FQGTGA. The CDR3 runs to 14 residues. V was trimmed by 0 bases and J by 8 bases, leaving 13 bases between them.

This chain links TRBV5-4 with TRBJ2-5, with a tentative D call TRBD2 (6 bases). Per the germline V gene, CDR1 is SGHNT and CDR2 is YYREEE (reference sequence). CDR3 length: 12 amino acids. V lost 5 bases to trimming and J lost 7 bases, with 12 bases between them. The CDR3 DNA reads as TGTGCCAGCAGGCGGGACCATGGGACCCAGTACTTC. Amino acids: CASRRDHGTQYF.

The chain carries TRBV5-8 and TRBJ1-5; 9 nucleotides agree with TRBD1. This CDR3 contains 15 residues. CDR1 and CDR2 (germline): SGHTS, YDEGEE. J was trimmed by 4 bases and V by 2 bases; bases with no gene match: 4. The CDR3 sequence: CASSLQGADNQPQHF. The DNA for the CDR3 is TGTGCCAGCAGCTTACAGGGGGCGGATAATCAGCCCCAGCATTTT.

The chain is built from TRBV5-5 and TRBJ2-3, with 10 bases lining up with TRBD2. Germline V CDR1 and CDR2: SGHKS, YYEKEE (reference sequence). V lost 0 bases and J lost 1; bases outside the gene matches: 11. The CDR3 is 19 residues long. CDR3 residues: CASSLAPAGGQVGTDTQYF. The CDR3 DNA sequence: TGTGCCAGCAGCTTGGCTCCAGCGGGAGGGCAGGTGGGCACAGATACGCAGTATTTT.

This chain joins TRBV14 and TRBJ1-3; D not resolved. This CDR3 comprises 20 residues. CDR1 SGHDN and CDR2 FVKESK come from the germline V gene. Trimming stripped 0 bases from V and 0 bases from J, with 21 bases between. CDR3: CASSQDNRLRGFHSGNTIYF. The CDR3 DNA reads TGTGCCAGCAGCCAAGATAATCGGCTGCGCGGGTTTCACTCTGGAAACACCATATATTTT. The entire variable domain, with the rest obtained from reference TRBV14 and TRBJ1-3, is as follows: EAGVTQFPSHSVIEKGQTVTLRCDPISGHDNLYWYRRVMGKEIKFLLHFVKESKQDESGMPNNRFLAERTGGTYSTLKVQPAELEDSGVYFCASSQDNRLRGFHSGNTIYFGEGSWLTVV.

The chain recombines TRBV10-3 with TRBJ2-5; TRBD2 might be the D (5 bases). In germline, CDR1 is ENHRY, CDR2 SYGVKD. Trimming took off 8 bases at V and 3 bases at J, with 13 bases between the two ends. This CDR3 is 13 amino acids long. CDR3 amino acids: CAISGGREETQYF. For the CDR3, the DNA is TGTGCCATCTCAGGAGGTAGGGAAGAGACCCAGTACTTC.

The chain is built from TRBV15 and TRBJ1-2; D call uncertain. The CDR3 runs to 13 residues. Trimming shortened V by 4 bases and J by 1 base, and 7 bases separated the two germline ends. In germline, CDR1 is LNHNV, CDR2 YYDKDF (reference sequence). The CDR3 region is CATSITINYGYTF. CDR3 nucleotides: TGTGCCACCAGCATAACAATTAACTATGGCTACACCTTC.

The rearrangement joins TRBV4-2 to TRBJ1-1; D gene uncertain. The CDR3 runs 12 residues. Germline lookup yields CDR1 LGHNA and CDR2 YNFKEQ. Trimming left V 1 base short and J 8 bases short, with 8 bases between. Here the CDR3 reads CASSQGVREAFF. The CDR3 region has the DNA TGTGCCAGCAGCCAAGGTGTTCGGGAAGCTTTCTTT.

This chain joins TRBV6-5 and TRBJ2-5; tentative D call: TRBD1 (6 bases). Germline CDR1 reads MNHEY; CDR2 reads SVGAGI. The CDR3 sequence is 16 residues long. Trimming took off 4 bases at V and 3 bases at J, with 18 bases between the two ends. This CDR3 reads CASSSLIQGSEETQYF. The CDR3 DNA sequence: TGTGCCAGCAGTTCCCTGATACAGGGATCGGAAGAGACCCAGTACTTC.

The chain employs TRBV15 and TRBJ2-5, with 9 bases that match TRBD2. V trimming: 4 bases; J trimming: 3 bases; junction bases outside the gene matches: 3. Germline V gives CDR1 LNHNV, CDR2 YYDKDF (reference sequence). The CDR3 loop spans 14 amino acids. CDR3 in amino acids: CATSKAGGEETQYF. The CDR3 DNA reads TGTGCCACCAGCAAAGCGGGGGGAGAAGAGACCCAGTACTTC.

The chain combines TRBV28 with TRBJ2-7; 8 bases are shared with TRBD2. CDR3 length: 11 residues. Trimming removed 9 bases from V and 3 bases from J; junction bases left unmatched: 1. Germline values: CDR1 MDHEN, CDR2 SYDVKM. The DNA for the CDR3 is TGTGCCAGTACTAGCGGCTACGAGCAGTACTTC. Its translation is CASTSGYEQYF. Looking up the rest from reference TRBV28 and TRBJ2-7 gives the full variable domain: DVKVTQSSRYLVKRTGEKVFLECVQDMDHENMFWYRQDPGLGLRLIYFSYDVKMKEKGDIPEGYSVSREKKERFSLILESASTNQTSMYLCASTSGYEQYFGPGTRLTVT.

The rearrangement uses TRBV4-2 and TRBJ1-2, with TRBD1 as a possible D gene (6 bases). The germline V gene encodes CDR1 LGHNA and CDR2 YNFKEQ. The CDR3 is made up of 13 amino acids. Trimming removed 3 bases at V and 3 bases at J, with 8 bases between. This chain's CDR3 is CASSQAGDYGYTF. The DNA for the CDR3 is TGTGCCAGCAGCCAGGCAGGGGACTATGGCTACACCTTC.

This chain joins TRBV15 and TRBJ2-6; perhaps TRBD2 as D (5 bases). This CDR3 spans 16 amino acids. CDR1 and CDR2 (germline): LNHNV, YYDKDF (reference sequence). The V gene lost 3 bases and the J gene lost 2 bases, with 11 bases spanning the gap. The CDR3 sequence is CATSRAGVTGANVLTF. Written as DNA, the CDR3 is TGTGCCACCAGCAGGGCCGGGGTAACTGGGGCCAACGTCCTGACTTTC.

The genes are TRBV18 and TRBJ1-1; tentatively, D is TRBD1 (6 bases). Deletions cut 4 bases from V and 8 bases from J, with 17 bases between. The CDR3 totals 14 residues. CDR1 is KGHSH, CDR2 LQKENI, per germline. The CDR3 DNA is TGTGCCAGCTCACTAAACAGGGATCTTGAAGAAGCTTTCTTT. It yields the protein CASSLNRDLEEAFF.

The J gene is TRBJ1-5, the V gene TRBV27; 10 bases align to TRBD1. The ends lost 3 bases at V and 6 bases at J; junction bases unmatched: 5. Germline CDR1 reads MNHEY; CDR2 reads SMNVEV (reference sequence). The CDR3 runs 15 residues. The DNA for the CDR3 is TGTGCCAGCAGTTTCGAGGGACAGGGGAGTCAGCCCCAGCATTTT. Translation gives CASSFEGQGSQPQHF.

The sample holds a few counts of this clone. The CDR3 DNA reads as TGTGCCAAGCCTATTTGGGCAGGCTACGAGCAGTACTTC. Translated, it gives CAKPIWAGYEQYF. The rearrangement links TRBV6-8 to TRBJ2-5; D not resolved. The J call is doubtful: the DNA matches TRBJ2-7 better. This CDR3 comprises 13 residues. In germline, CDR1 is MNHGY, CDR2 SAAAGT.

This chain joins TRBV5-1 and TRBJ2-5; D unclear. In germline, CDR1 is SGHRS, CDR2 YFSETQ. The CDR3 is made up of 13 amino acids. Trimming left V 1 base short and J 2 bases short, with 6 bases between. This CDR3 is CASSLFRQETQYF. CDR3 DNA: TGCGCCAGCAGCTTGTTCAGGCAAGAGACCCAGTACTTC.

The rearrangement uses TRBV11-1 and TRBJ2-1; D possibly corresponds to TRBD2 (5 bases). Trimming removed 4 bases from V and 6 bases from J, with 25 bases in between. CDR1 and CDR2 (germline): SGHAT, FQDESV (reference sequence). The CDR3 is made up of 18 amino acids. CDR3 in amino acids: CASSSKPAGLVVPNEQFF. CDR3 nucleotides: TGTGCCAGCAGCTCCAAACCCGCCGGACTGGTTGTTCCCAATGAGCAGTTCTTC. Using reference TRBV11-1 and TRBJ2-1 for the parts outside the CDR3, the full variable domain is EAEVAQSPRYKITEKSQAVAFWCDPISGHATLYWYRQILGQGPELLVQFQDESVVDDSQLPKDRFSAERLKGVDSTLKIQPAELGDSAMYLCASSSKPAGLVVPNEQFFGPGTRLTVL.

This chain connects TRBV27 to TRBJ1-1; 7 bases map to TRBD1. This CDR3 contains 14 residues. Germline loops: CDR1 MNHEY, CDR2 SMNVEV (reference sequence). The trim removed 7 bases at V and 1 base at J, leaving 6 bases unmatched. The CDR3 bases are TGTGCCAGCAACCGACAGGGTCCGAACACTGAAGCTTTCTTT. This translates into CASNRQGPNTEAFF.

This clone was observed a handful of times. CDR3 residues: CASSPQGGNQPQHF. The CDR3 DNA reads TGTGCCAGCAGCCCTCAGGGTGGCAATCAGCCCCAGCATTTT. The chain joins TRBV7-9 to TRBJ1-5, with a possible D match to TRBD1 (5 bases). With 5 bases removed from V and 2 bases from J, the gap between germline ends came to 10 bases. This CDR3 comprises 14 residues. Germline CDR1 reads SEHNR; CDR2 reads FQNEAQ (reference sequence).

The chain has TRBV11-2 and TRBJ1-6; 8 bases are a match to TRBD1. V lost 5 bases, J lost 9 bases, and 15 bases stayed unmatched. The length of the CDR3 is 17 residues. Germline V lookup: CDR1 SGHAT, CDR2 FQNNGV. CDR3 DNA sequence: TGTGCCAGCAGCGAACGGGACAGGAAGTTGTCGAGTTCACCCCTCCACTTT. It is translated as CASSERDRKLSSSPLHF.

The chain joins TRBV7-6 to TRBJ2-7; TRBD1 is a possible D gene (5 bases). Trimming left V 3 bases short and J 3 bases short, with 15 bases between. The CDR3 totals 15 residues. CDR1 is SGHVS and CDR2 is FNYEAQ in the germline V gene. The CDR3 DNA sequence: TGTGCCAGCAGCTTGTCCCCCCAGGGTGGCTACGAGCAGTACTTC. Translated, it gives CASSLSPQGGYEQYF.

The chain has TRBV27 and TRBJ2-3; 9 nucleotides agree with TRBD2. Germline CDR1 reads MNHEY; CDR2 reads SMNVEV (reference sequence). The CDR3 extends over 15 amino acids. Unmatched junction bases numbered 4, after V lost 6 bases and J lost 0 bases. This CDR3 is CASRILAGSTDTQYF. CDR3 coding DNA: TGTGCCAGCAGGATCCTAGCGGGAAGCACAGATACGCAGTATTTT.

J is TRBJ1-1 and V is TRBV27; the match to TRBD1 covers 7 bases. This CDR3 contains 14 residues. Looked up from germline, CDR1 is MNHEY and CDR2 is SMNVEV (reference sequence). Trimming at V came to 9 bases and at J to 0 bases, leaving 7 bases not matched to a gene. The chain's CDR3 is CASKTGAVNTEAFF. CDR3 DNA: TGTGCCAGTAAAACAGGGGCCGTGAACACTGAAGCTTTCTTT.

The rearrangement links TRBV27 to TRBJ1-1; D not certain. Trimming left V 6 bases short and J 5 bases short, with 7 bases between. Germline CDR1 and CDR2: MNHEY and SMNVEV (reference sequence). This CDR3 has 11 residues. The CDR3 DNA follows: TGTGCCAGCAGCTCCGTTACTGAAGCTTTCTTT. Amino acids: CASSSVTEAFF.

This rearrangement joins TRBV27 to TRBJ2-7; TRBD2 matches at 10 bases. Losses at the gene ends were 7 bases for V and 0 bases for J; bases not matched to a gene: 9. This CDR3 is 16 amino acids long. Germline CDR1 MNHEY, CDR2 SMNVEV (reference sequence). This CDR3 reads CASTNIAGGSSYEQYF. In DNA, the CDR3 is TGTGCCAGCACCAACATAGCGGGAGGTTCCTCCTACGAGCAGTACTTC.